The 13 T cell receptor beta chains below come from one sample, sequenced in a study of T cell clonotyping in hematopoietic cell transplantation. Indicated time point: recipient sample about 28 days before transplant, after cytoreduction. The method was immunoSEQ multiplex PCR; TCRdb's version includes in-frame clones alone and lacks a portion of them. The sample shows fewer than 25,000 clones, approximately 80% of them seen only once. This sample comprised peripheral blood mononuclear cells, obtained before stem cell transplant. The receptors originated from a man in his 60s with acute myeloid leukemia. Some clones in this sample may be carry-over from other donors' samples.

The gene calls are TRBV27 and TRBJ2-7, with D perhaps TRBD2 (5 bases). Trimming left V 4 bases short and J 6 bases short, with 13 bases between. CDR1 MNHEY and CDR2 SMNVEV come from the germline V gene (reference sequence). The CDR3 consists of 13 residues. The CDR3 DNA is TGTGCCAGCAGTTGGACTGGGCTTGGCGAGCAGTACTTC. Translating gives CASSWTGLGEQYF.

The chain has TRBV16 and TRBJ1-1; tentative D call: TRBD1 (5 bases). Germline CDR1 KGHSY, CDR2 FQNENV. Deletions cut 4 bases from V and 8 bases from J, with 20 bases between. The CDR3 is made up of 15 amino acids. The DNA for the CDR3 is TGTGCCAGCAGCCCGGCGCAGGGCGGACCCGAAGAAGCTTTCTTT. Its translation: CASSPAQGGPEEAFF.

The J gene is TRBJ2-1, the V gene TRBV27; perhaps D is TRBD1 or TRBD2 (5 bases each). This CDR3 contains 15 residues. Trimming removed 2 bases at V and 7 bases at J, with 15 bases between. The V gene's germline CDR1 is MNHEY and CDR2 SMNVEV (reference sequence). For the CDR3, the DNA is TGTGCCAGCAGTTTAAGGGCAGGGAGAGTGAATGAGCAGTTCTTC. Protein product: CASSLRAGRVNEQFF.

This chain links TRBV10-3 with TRBJ1-1; D ambiguous. V was clipped by 0 bases and J by 0 bases, with 8 bases between them. Germline loops: CDR1 ENHRY, CDR2 SYGVKD. The CDR3 has 15 amino acids. The CDR3 loop is CAISESTDMNTEAFF. The CDR3 DNA follows: TGTGCCATCAGTGAGTCAACCGATATGAACACTGAAGCTTTCTTT.

The chain recombines TRBV5-6 with TRBJ1-2; possible D gene TRBD1, 5 bases. The germline V gene encodes CDR1 SGHDT and CDR2 YYEEEE. CDR3 length: 15 residues. The V and J ends lost 0 bases and 8 bases respectively, with 17 bases between them. CDR3 in amino acids: CASSLESGGTSGYTF. The CDR3 DNA follows: TGTGCCAGCAGCTTGGAAAGTGGGGGGACGAGCGGCTACACCTTC.

The gene calls are TRBV6-5 and TRBJ2-2; 10 bases map to TRBD1. V was pared by 5 bases and J by 6 bases, with 3 bases of the junction left unmatched. CDR3 length equals 14 residues. The germline gives CDR1 MNHEY, CDR2 SVGAGI. CDR3 DNA: TGTGCCAGCAGTCCGGGACAGGGGTCCGGGGAGCTGTTTTTT. Amino acid sequence: CASSPGQGSGELFF.

The rearrangement joins TRBV2 to TRBJ2-7, with D unresolved. The CDR3 runs to 10 residues. Trimming pared 5 bases from V and 6 bases from J, leaving 5 bases between. Germline values: CDR1 SNHLY, CDR2 FYNNEI. CDR3 bases: TGTGCCAGCAGTTTGGGCGAGCAGTACTTC. Protein: CASSLGEQYF.

The chain couples TRBV30 to TRBJ2-7; TRBD2 agrees at 7 bases. Germline lookup yields CDR1 GTSNPN and CDR2 SVGIG (reference sequence). This CDR3 contains 14 residues. J gave up 5 bases and V 3 bases, and 10 bases lay outside the gene matches. The DNA of the CDR3 is TGTGCCTGGAGGCCCCCCGGGGGGAGGAACGAGCAGTACTTC. This codes for CAWRPPGGRNEQYF.

The chain couples TRBV7-2 to TRBJ2-5, with 12 bases matching TRBD2. Germline trimming cut 5 bases from V and 3 bases from J; bases unmatched to any gene: 4. In germline, CDR1 is SGHTA, CDR2 FQGNSA. CDR3 size: 15 residues. The CDR3 is CASSVRLAGEETQYF. The CDR3 nucleotides are TGTGCCAGCAGCGTAAGACTAGCGGGAGAAGAGACCCAGTACTTC.

J is TRBJ1-1 and V is TRBV30; maybe TRBD1 (5 bases). CDR3 size: 14 residues. Germline loops: CDR1 GTSNPN, CDR2 SVGIG (reference sequence). V lost 1 base, J lost 4 bases, and 13 bases lay in between. This chain's CDR3 is CAWSDYGGGTEAFF. CDR3 in DNA: TGTGCCTGGAGTGATTATGGGGGGGGCACTGAAGCTTTCTTT. Filled out from reference TRBV30 and TRBJ1-1, the complete variable domain reads SQTIHQWPATLVQPVGSPLSLECTVEGTSNPNLYWYRQAAGRGLQLLFYSVGIGQISSEVPQNLSASRPQDRQFILSSKKLLLSDSGFYLCAWSDYGGGTEAFFGQGTRLTVV.

The V and J genes are TRBV7-9 and TRBJ1-2; the D gene is possibly TRBD1 (5 bases). The CDR3 is 13 residues long. CDR1 SEHNR and CDR2 FQNEAQ come from the germline V gene (reference sequence). V was cut by 1 base and J by 7 bases, with 10 bases left in between. The CDR3 reads CASSLGGTFGYTF. For the CDR3, the DNA is TGTGCCAGCAGCTTAGGGGGGACCTTTGGCTACACCTTC. Complete variable domain (other parts from reference TRBV7-9 and TRBJ1-2): DTGVSQNPRHKITKRGQNVTFRCDPISEHNRLYWYRQTLGQGPEFLTYFQNEAQLEKSRLLSDRFSAERPKGSFSTLEIQRTEQGDSAMYLCASSLGGTFGYTFGSGTRLTVV.

This chain uses TRBV6-5 with TRBJ1-2; 9 positions match TRBD1. The V segment lost 4 bases and the J segment 7 bases; nucleotides outside the gene matches: 7. The germline V gene encodes CDR1 MNHEY and CDR2 SVGAGI. CDR3 size: 14 residues. The CDR3 spells CASSLPGQGAGYTF. The CDR3 bases are TGTGCCAGCAGTTTACCGGGACAGGGCGCTGGCTACACCTTC.

This chain joins TRBV4-2 and TRBJ1-2; the D is unclear. Germline V gene data show CDR1 as LGHNA and CDR2 as YNFKEQ. V was shortened by 0 bases and J by 4 bases, with 9 bases between the two germline ends. This CDR3 has 14 residues. The DNA of the CDR3 is TGTGCCAGCAGCCAAGATCCCGATGGCTATGGCTACACCTTC. As protein: CASSQDPDGYGYTF.